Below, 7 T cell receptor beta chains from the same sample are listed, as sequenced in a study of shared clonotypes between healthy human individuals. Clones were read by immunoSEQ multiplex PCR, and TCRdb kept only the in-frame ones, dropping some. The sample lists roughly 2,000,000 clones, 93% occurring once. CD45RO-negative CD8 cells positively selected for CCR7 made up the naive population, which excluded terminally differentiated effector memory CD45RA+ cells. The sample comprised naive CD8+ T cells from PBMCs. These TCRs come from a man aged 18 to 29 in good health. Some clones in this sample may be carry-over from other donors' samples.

The CDR3 loop reads CASSIYSTGGEDTQYF. For the CDR3, the DNA is TGTGCCAGTAGTATCTATTCGACAGGGGGTGAAGATACGCAGTATTTT. The rearrangement links TRBV19 to TRBJ2-3; 9 positions match TRBD1. The CDR3 covers 16 residues. CDR1 and CDR2 from the germline V gene are LNHDA and SQIVND (reference sequence). V was clipped by 3 bases and J by 5 bases; unmatched bases: 9.

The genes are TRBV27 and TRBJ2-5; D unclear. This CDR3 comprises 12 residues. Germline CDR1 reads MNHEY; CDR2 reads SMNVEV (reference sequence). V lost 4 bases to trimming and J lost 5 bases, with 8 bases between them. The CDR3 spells CASSSDGETQYF. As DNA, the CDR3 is TGTGCCAGCAGTTCTGATGGGGAGACCCAGTACTTC.

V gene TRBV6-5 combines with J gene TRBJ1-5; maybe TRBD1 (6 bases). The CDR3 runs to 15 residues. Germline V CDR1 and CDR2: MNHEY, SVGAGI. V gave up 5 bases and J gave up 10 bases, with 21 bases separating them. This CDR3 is CASSIAGGARVPQHF. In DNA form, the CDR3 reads TGTGCCAGCAGTATTGCTGGGGGGGCGCGCGTACCCCAGCATTTT.

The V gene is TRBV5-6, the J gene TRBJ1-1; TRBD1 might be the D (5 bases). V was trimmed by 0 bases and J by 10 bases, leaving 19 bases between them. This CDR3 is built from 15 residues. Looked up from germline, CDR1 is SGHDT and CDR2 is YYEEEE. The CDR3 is CASSLEGAFANRAFF. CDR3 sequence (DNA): TGTGCCAGCAGCTTGGAAGGGGCGTTTGCTAATCGAGCTTTCTTT.

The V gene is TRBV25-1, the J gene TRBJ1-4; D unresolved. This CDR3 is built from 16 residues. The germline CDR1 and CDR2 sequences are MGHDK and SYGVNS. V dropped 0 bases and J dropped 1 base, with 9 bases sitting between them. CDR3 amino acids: CASSEYGEGTNEKLFF. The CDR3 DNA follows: TGTGCCAGCAGTGAATATGGTGAGGGAACTAATGAAAAACTGTTTTTT.

The CDR3 reads CASSIGQSTDTQYF. CDR3 bases: TGTGCCAGTAGTATCGGTCAAAGCACAGATACGCAGTATTTT. V and J are TRBV19 and TRBJ2-3, with D unclear. The CDR3 is 14 amino acids. V lost 3 bases to trimming and J lost 0 bases, with 7 bases between them. The germline V gene has CDR1 LNHDA and CDR2 SQIVND (reference sequence).

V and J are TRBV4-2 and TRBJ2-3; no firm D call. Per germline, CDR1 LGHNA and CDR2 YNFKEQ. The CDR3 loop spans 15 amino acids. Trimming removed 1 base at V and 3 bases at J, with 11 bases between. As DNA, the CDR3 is TGTGCCAGCAGCCAAGCCTTCGGGTTAACAGATACGCAGTATTTT. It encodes CASSQAFGLTDTQYF.